The clone carrying this TCR beta chain has more than one count but fewer than ten. Germline V CDR1 and CDR2: SEHNR, FQNEAQ (reference sequence). CDR3 length: 13 amino acids. V was pared by 1 base and J by 5 bases, with 9 bases between. This sample stems from a study of identical twins. TCRdb recomputed calls from the 5' RACE reads with MiXCR, one row per CDR3 protein. The sample shows about 290,000 distinct CDR3 sequences, nearly 9.5% of them seen only once. These data also featured in a second study, about yellow fever vaccine responses in identical twins.

The receptor comes from a woman in her late teens or twenties in good health. The chain links TRBV7-9 to TRBJ2-7; D remains unclear. Sample: CD8+ T cells sorted from blood. DNA for the CDR3: TGTGCCAGCAGCTTAGGGGGTTTAAACGAGCAGTACTTC. Its translation: CASSLGGLNEQYF.